The next 9 T cell receptor beta chains were all read from a single sample in a study of cytomegalovirus exposure and HLA in healthy donors (dated by TCRdb to about 2017). The library was obtained by the immunoSEQ multiplex PCR assay. For the multiplex PCR, a mixture combining 60 forward primers for TCR Vbeta segments and 13 reverse primers for TCR Jbeta segments was used. TCRdb limited this immuneACCESS table to in-frame rearrangements with V and J called. A share of clones is missing; checked studies link under half to unresolved V genes, and the rest is unexplained. This sample comprises around 110,000 clones, 75% to 85% of them detected only once. 2.5% to 3.5% of the sample is held by the ten biggest clonotypes. The material sequenced was PBMCs. Every receptor here comes from a woman in her late teens or twenties in good health and CMV-seropositive.

This clone was observed a handful of times. The gene calls are TRBV7-2 and TRBJ2-7; no clear D gene. The CDR3 sequence is 13 residues long. The ends were cut back, 1 base at V and 6 bases at J, with 10 bases in the middle. In germline, CDR1 is SGHTA, CDR2 FQGNSA. Written as DNA, the CDR3 is TGTGCCAGCAGCTTAGAACGGGTCAGCGAGCAGTACTTC. This translates into CASSLERVSEQYF.

This clone was observed a few times. The chain is built from TRBV27 and TRBJ2-7; 9 bases map to TRBD2. The germline V gene encodes CDR1 MNHEY and CDR2 SMNVEV (reference sequence). V gave up 3 bases and J gave up 3 bases; unmatched junction bases: 6. CDR3 length: 15 residues. The CDR3 nucleotides read TGTGCCAGCAGTTTTATTAGCGGGAGTAACTACGAGCAGTACTTC. This gives the protein CASSFISGSNYEQYF.

The chain links TRBV30 to TRBJ2-7; 7 positions agree with TRBD1. From germline, CDR1 is GTSNPN and CDR2 SVGIG (reference sequence). The V segment lost 3 bases and the J segment 4 bases; nucleotides outside the gene matches: 6. CDR3 length equals 13 residues. The CDR3 reads CAWRMTGRYEQYF. CDR3 sequence (DNA): TGTGCCTGGAGGATGACAGGGCGTTACGAGCAGTACTTC.

The V call is TRBV6-5, the J call TRBJ2-7, with D possibly TRBD1 on 5 matching bases. The CDR3 contains 16 residues. CDR1 and CDR2 (germline): MNHEY, SVGAGI. V lost 2 bases, J lost 0 bases, and 14 bases lay in between. CDR3 sequence (DNA): TGTGCCAGCAGTTACCCCCGCACAGGTTCCTCCTACGAGCAGTACTTC. This sequence encodes CASSYPRTGSSYEQYF.

The chain has TRBV15 and TRBJ2-6, with D possibly being TRBD2 (6 bases). The germline V and J ends were trimmed by 3 bases and 2 bases, with 8 bases remaining between them. Germline-derived CDR1 and CDR2 are LNHNV and YYDKDF (reference sequence). CDR3 length: 15 amino acids. CDR3 region: CATSREGTGANVLTF. CDR3 DNA sequence: TGTGCCACCAGCAGGGAGGGGACTGGGGCCAACGTCCTGACTTTC.

The chain links TRBV6-6 to TRBJ2-7; 12 bases are shared with TRBD2. CDR1 and CDR2 (germline): MNHNY, SVGAGI (reference sequence). Trimming removed 4 bases from V and 9 bases from J; junction bases left unmatched: 7. The CDR3 covers 14 residues. The CDR3 here is CASSSTSGSLWQYF. The CDR3 DNA reads as TGTGCCAGCAGTTCGACTAGCGGGAGCCTGTGGCAGTACTTC.

As concerns this clone: Other DNA sequences in the same sample also yield this CDR3. The chain has TRBV9 and TRBJ1-4, with D possibly being TRBD1 (6 bases). This CDR3 comprises 15 residues. Germline lookup yields CDR1 SGDLS and CDR2 YYNGEE. Deletions cut 3 bases from V and 4 bases from J, with 13 bases between. For the CDR3, the DNA is TGTGCCAGCAGCGCCGACAGAGGGGGTAATGAAAAACTGTTTTTT. This codes for CASSADRGGNEKLFF.

The CDR3 DNA sequence: TGTGCCAGTAGTACTGGACTAGGAGGCTACGAGCAGTACTTC. Translating it yields CASSTGLGGYEQYF. The chain links TRBV19 to TRBJ2-7; 7 bases map to TRBD2. The trim removed 4 bases at V and 3 bases at J, leaving 6 bases unmatched. This CDR3 spans 14 amino acids. In germline, CDR1 is LNHDA, CDR2 SQIVND (reference sequence). Looking up the rest from reference TRBV19 and TRBJ2-7 gives the full variable domain: DGGITQSPKYLFRKEGQNVTLSCEQNLNHDAMYWYRQDPGQGLRLIYYSQIVNDFQKGDIAEGYSVSREKKESFPLTVTSAQKNPTAFYLCASSTGLGGYEQYFGPGTRLTVT.

The chain combines TRBV5-4 with TRBJ1-4; TRBD1 matches at 8 bases. The V segment lost 4 bases and the J segment 7 bases; nucleotides outside the gene matches: 3. Germline V gene lookup returns CDR1 SGHNT and CDR2 YYREEE (reference sequence). This CDR3 is built from 13 residues. The CDR3 DNA reads as TGTGCCAGCAGCCAGGACAGGGCTGAAAAACTGTTTTTT. The encoded protein is CASSQDRAEKLFF.